This entry concerns a single TCR beta chain. What it recognizes is unknown. Using genomic DNA as the template, TCR beta VDJ and CDR3 profiling was carried out. Each CDR3 protein is one row after TCRdb ran MiXCR on the reads. The sample contains under 350,000 distinct CDR3 sequences, 56% of which appear only once. The data originate from a study of CD8+CD57+ T cells in acquired aplastic anemia. Study observations and caveats: Between patients and controls, 25 to 35 CD8+ CDR3 sequences were found in common.

The patients chosen for sequencing had shown expansion of CD8+CD57+ cells (detected by flow cytometry). Severe acquired aplastic anemia affected all patients. Each patient gave a blood sample that was collected before any therapy had been received. Sequenced input: sorted CD4+, CD8+, or CD8+CD57+ T cells (not recorded which) from PBMCs. The TCR comes from a human donor with aplastic anemia.

Written as DNA, the CDR3 is TGTGCCAGCAGTGAGGACAGGCCCTTTTACGGCTACACCTTC. It yields the protein CASSEDRPFYGYTF. V usage is TRBV12-3 or TRBV12-4 and J usage is TRBJ1-2, with 7 bases identical to TRBD1. The trim removed 5 bases at V and 8 bases at J, leaving 11 bases unmatched. The CDR3 totals 14 residues.